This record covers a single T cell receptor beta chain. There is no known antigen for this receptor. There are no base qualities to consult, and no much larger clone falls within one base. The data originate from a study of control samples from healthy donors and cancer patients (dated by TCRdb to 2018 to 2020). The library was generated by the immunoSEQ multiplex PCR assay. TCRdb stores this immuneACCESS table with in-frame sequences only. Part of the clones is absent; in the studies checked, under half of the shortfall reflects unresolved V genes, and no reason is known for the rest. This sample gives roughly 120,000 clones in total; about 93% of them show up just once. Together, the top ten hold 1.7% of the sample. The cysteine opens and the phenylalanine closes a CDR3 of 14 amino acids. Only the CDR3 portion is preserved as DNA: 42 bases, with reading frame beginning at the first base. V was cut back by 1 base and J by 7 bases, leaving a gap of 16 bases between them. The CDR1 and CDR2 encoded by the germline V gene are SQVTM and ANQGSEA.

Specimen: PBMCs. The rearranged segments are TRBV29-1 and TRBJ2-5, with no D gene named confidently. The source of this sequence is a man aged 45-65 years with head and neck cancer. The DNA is TGCAGCGTTGAAGCGACAAGCCCAAGAGGGACCCAGTACTTC. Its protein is CSVEATSPRGTQYF. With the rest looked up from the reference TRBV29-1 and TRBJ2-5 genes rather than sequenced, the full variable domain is SAVISQKPSRDICQRGTSLTIQCQVDSQVTMMFWYRQQPGQSLTLIATANQGSEATYESGFVIDKFPISRPNLTFSTLTVSNMSPEDSSIYLCSVEATSPRGTQYFGPGTRLLVL.